One T cell receptor (beta chain) is described in this entry. What it recognizes is unknown. Germline CDR1 and CDR2: MRHNA and SNTAGT. The V gene lost 0 bases and the J gene lost 5 bases, with 18 bases spanning the gap. This CDR3 contains 17 residues. Treatment-naive patients with stable or active relapsing-remitting disease served as multiple sclerosis controls. Negative isolation yielded CD4+ and CD8+ T cells, and FACS enriched TEMRA cells. RNA in amounts of roughly 0.5 to 1 ug was reverse transcribed with random hexamers. A multiplex approach, immunoSEQ multiplex PCR, amplified TCR beta CDR3 across 54 Vbeta and 13 Jbeta. TCRdb reprocessed the immunoSEQ multiplex PCR reads with MiXCR, giving one entry per CDR3 protein. The sample shows approximately 230,000 distinct CDR3 sequences, roughly 95% of them seen only once. This sample stems from a study of CD8 T cells in Susac syndrome. General observations from the study: The authors acknowledged that the study's TCR sequencing and HLA analysis involved relatively few individuals.

The V gene is TRBV6-4, the J gene TRBJ2-3, with no clear D. Sequenced material: CD4+ T cells from PBMCs. This sequence was found in a human donor with multiple sclerosis. Here the CDR3 DNA reads TGTGCCAGCAGTGACTCGAGGTCTAGAAGATGGGTAGATACGCAGTATTTT. Translated, it gives CASSDSRSRRWVDTQYF.